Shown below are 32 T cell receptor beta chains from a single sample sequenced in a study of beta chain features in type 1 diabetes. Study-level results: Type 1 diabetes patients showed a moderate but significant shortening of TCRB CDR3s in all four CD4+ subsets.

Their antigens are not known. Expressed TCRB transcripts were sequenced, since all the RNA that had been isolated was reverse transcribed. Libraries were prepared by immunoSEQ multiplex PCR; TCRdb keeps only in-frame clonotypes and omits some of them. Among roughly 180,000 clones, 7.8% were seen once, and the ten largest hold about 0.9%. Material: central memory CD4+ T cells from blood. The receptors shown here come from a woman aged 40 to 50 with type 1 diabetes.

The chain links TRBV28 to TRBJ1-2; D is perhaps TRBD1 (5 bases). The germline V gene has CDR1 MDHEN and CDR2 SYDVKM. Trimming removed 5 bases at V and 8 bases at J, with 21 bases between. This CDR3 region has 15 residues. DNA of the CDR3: TGTGCCAGCAGTCCTGCACACGGGGGGGTAGGCGGCTACACCTTC. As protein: CASSPAHGGVGGYTF.

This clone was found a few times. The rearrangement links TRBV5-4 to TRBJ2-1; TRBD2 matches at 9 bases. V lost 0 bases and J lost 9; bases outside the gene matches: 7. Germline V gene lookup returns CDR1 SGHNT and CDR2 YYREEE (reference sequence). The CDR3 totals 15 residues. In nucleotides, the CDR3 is TGTGCCAGCAGCTTGGGACTAGCGGACAGAGGTGAGCAGTTCTTC. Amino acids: CASSLGLADRGEQFF.

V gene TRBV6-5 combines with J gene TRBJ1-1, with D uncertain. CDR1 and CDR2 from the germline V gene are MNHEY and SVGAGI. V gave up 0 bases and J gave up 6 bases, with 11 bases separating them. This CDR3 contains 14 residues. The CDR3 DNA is TGTGCCAGCAGTTACTCATCGGGGAGTGCTGAAGCTTTCTTT. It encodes CASSYSSGSAEAFF.

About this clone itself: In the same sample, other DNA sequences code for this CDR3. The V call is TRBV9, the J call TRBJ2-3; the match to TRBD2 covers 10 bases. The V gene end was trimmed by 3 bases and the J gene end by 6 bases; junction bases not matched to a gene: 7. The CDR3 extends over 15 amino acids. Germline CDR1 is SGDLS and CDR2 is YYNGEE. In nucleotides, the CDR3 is TGTGCCAGCAGCGACCGGACTAGCGGCCGGGATACGCAGTATTTT. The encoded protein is CASSDRTSGRDTQYF.

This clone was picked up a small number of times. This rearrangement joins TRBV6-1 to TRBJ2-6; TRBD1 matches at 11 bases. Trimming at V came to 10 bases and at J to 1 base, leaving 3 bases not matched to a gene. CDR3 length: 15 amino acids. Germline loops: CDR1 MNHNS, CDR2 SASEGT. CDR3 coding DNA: TGTGCCATGGGGACAGGGGGGTCTGGGGCCAACGTCCTGACTTTC. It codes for CAMGTGGSGANVLTF.

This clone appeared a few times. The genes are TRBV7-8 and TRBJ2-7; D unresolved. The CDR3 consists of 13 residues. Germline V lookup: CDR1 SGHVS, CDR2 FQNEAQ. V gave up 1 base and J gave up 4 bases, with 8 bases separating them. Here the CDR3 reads CASSLGYRYEQYF. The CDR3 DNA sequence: TGTGCCAGCAGCTTAGGTTACAGATACGAGCAGTACTTC.

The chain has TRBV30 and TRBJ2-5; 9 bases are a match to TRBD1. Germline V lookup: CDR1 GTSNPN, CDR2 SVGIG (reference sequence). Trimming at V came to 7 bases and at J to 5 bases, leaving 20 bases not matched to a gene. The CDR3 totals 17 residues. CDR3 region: CAFSTLRGTGRMETQYF. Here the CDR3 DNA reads TGTGCCTTCTCCACGTTGCGGGGGACAGGGAGGATGGAGACCCAGTACTTC.

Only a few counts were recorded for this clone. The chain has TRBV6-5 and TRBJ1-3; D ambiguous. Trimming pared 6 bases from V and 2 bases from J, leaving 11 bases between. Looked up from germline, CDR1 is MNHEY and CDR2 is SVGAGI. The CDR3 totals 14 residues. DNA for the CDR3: TGTGCCAGCAGGCGGGGAGGAACTGGAAACACCATATATTTT. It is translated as CASRRGGTGNTIYF.

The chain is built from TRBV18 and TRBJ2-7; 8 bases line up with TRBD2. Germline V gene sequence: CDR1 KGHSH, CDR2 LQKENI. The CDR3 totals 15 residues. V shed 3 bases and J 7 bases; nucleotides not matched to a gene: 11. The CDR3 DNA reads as TGTGCCAGCTCACCGGGGCTAGCGGGCCGACTAGAGCAGTACTTC. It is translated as CASSPGLAGRLEQYF.

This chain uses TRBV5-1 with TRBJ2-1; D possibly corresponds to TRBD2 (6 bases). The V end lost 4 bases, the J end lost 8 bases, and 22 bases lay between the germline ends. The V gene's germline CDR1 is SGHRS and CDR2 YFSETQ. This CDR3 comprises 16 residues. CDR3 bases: TGCGCCAGCAGCCCTAAGACTAGTTGGGAAGGCGATGAGCAGTTCTTC. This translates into CASSPKTSWEGDEQFF. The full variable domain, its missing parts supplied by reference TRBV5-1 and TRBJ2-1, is KAGVTQTPRYLIKTRGQQVTLSCSPISGHRSVSWYQQTPGQGLQFLFEYFSETQRNKGNFPGRFSGRQFSNSRSEMNVSTLELGDSALYLCASSPKTSWEGDEQFFGPGTRLTVL.

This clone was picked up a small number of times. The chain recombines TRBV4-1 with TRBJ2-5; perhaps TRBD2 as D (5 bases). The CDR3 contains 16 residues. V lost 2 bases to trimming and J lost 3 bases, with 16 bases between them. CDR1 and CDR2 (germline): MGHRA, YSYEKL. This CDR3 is CASSQIRTPSEETQYF. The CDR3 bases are TGCGCCAGCAGCCAAATCCGGACTCCTTCCGAAGAGACCCAGTACTTC.

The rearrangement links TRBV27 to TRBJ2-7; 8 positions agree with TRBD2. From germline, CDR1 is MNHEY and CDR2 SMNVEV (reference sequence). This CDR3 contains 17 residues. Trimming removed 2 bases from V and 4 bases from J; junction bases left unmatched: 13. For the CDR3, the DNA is TGTGCCAGCAGTTTAACGGGGGGGCCGAAAGGGGTATACGAGCAGTACTTC. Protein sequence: CASSLTGGPKGVYEQYF.

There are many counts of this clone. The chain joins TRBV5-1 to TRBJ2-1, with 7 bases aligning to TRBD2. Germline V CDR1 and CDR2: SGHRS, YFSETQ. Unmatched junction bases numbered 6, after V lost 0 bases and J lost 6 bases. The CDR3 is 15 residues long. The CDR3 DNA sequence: TGCGCCAGCAGCTTGGGCGGGGGAGCTCTCAATGAGCAGTTCTTC. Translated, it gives CASSLGGGALNEQFF.

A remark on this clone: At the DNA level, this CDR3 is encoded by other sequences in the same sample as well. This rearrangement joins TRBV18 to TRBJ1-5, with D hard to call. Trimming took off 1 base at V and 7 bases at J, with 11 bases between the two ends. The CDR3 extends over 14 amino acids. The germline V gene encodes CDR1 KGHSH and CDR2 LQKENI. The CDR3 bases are TGTGCCAGCTCACCACAGAGGGTGGGACAGCCCCAGCATTTT. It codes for CASSPQRVGQPQHF.

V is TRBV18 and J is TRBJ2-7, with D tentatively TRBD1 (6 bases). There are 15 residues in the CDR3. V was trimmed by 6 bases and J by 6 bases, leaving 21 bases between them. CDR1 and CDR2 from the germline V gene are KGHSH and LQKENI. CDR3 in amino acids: CASSRDRDIPREQYF. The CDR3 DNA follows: TGTGCCAGCTCCCGAGACCGGGACATCCCGCGCGAGCAGTACTTC.

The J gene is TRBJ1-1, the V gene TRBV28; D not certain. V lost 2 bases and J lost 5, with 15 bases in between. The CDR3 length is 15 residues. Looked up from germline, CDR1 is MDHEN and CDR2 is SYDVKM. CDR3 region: CASSLDETRGTEAFF. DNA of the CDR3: TGTGCCAGCAGTTTAGACGAAACCAGAGGGACTGAAGCTTTCTTT.

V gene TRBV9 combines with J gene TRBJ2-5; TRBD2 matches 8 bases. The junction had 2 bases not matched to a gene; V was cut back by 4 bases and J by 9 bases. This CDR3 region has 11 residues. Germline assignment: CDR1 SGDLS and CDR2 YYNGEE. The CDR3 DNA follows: TGTGCCAGCAGCCGGGGGGGACCCCAGTACTTC. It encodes CASSRGGPQYF. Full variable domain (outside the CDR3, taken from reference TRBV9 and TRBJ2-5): DSGVTQTPKHLITATGQRVTLRCSPRSGDLSVYWYQQSLDQGLQFLIQYYNGEERAKGNILERFSAQQFPDLHSELNLSSLELGDSALYFCASSRGGPQYFGPGTRLLVL.

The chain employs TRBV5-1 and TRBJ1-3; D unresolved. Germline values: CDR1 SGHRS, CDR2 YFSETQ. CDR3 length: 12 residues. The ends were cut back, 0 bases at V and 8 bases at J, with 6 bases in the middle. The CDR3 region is CASSLAGDTIYF. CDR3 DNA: TGCGCCAGCAGCTTGGCCGGGGACACCATATATTTT.

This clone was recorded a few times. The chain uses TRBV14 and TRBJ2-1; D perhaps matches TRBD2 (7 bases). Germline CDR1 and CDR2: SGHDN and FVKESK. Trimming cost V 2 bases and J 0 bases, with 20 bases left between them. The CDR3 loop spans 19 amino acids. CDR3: CASSQRGTSGTFSYNEQFF. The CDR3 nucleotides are TGTGCCAGCAGCCAAAGGGGGACGAGCGGGACGTTCTCCTACAATGAGCAGTTCTTC.

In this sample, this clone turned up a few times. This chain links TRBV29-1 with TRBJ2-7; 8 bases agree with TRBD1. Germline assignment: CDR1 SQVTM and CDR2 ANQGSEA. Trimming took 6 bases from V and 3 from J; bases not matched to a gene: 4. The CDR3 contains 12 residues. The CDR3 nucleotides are TGCAGCGTGAAGGACAGGGTCTACGAGCAGTACTTC. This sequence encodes CSVKDRVYEQYF.

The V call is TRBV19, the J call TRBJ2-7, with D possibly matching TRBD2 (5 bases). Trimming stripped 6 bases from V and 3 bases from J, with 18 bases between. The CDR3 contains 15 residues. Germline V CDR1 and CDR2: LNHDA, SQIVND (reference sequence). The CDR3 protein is CASSNPSSRDYEQYF. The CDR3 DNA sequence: TGTGCCAGTAGCAACCCAAGCAGCCGGGACTACGAGCAGTACTTC.

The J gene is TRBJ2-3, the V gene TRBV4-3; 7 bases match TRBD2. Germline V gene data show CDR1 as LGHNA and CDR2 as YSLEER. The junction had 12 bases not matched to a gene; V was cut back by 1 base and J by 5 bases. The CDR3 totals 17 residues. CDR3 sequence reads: CASSQGSSGHRRDTQYF. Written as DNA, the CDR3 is TGCGCCAGCAGCCAAGGATCTAGCGGACACCGAAGAGATACGCAGTATTTT.

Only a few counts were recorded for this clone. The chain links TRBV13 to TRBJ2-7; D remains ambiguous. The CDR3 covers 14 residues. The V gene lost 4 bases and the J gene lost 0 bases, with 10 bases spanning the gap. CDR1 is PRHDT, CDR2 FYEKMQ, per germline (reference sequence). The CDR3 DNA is TGTGCCAGCAGCTCTGGCCCAACCTCCTACGAGCAGTACTTC. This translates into CASSSGPTSYEQYF. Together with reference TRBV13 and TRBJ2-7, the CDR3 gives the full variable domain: AAGVIQSPRHLIKEKRETATLKCYPIPRHDTVYWYQQGPGQDPQFLISFYEKMQSDKGSIPDRFSAQQFSDYHSELNMSSLELGDSALYFCASSSGPTSYEQYFGPGTRLTVT.

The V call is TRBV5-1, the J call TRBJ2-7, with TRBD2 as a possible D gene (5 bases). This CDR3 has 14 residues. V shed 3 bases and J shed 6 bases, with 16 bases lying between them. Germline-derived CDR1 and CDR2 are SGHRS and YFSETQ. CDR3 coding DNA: TGCGCCAGCAGCTCCAATCCTACTAGATCCGAGCAGTACTTC. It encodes CASSSNPTRSEQYF.

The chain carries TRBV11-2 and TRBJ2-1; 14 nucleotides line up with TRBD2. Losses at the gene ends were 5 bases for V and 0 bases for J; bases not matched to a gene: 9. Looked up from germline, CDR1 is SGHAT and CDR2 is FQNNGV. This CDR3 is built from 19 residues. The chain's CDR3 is CASSLGWGTSGSSYNEQFF. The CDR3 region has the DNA TGTGCCAGCAGCCTGGGTTGGGGGACTAGCGGGAGCTCCTACAATGAGCAGTTCTTC.

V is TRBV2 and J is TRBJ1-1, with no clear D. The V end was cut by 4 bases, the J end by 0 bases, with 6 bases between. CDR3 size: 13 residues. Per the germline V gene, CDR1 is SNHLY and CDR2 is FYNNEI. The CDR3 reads CASSGGMNTEAFF. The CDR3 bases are TGTGCCAGCAGTGGAGGGATGAACACTGAAGCTTTCTTT.

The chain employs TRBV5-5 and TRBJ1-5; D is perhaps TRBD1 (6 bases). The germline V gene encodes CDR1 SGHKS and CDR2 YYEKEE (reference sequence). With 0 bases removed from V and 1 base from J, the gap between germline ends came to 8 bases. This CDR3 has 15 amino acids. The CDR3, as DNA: TGTGCCAGCAGCTTGGAAGGGGGAAGCAATCAGCCCCAGCATTTT. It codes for CASSLEGGSNQPQHF.

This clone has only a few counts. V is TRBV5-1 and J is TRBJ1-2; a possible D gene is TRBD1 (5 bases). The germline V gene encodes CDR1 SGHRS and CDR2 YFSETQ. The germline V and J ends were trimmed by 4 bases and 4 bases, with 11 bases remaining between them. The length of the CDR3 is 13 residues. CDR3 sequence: CASSPTGAYGYTF. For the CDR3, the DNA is TGCGCCAGCAGCCCCACAGGAGCCTATGGCTACACCTTC.

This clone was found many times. Here the CDR3 reads CASSLRTGGGNEQFF. CDR3 nucleotides: TGTGCCAGCAGCCTTCGGACGGGAGGGGGCAATGAGCAGTTCTTC. The chain recombines TRBV16 with TRBJ2-1, with 8 nucleotides matching TRBD2. The CDR3 sequence is 15 residues long. CDR1 is KGHSY and CDR2 is FQNENV in the germline V gene. The V gene end was trimmed by 4 bases and the J gene end by 6 bases; junction bases not matched to a gene: 8.

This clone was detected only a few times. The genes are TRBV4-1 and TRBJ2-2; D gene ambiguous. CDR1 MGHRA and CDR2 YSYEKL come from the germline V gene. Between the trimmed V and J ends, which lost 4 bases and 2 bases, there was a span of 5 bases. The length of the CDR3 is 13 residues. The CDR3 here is CASSPQNTGELFF. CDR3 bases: TGCGCCAGCAGCCCCCAAAACACCGGGGAGCTGTTTTTT.

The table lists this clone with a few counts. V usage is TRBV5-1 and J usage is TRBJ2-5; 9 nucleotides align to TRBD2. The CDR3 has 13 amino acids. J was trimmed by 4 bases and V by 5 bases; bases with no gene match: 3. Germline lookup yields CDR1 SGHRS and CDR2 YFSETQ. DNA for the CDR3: TGCGCCAGCAGTCCGACTAGCGGAGAGACCCAGTACTTC. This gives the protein CASSPTSGETQYF. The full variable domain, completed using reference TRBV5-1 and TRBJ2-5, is KAGVTQTPRYLIKTRGQQVTLSCSPISGHRSVSWYQQTPGQGLQFLFEYFSETQRNKGNFPGRFSGRQFSNSRSEMNVSTLELGDSALYLCASSPTSGETQYFGPGTRLLVL.

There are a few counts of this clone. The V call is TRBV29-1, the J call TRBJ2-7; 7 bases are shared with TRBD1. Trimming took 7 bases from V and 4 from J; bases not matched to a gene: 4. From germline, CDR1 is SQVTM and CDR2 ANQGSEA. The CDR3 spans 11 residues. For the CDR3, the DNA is TGCAGCGGCAAACAGGGGTACGAGCAGTACTTC. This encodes CSGKQGYEQYF.